The TCR beta chain under discussion was sequenced for a study of blood T cell repertoires in COVID-19. V dropped 0 bases and J dropped 0 bases, with 10 bases sitting between them. From germline, CDR1 is SGHNT and CDR2 YYREEE (reference sequence). The CDR3 has 17 residues. Libraries were prepared by immunoSEQ multiplex PCR; TCRdb keeps only in-frame clonotypes and omits some of them. The sample includes some 250,000 clones, approximately 91% seen only once; the top ten take roughly 2.1%. The age range of participants was about 18 to 90 years, with residence in under 25 US areas. Sequenced input: PBMCs or T cells enriched from blood (not recorded which). The chain is built from TRBV5-4 and TRBJ2-6, with D possibly being TRBD2 (5 bases). The TCR originated in a middle-aged woman with acute COVID-19. CDR3 in amino acids: CASSLGGRFSGANVLTF. CDR3 sequence (DNA): TGTGCCAGCAGCTTGGGAGGGAGATTCTCTGGGGCCAACGTCCTGACTTTC.